The clone carrying this T cell receptor beta chain was picked up many times. Its antigen is undetermined. Healthy Caucasian individuals from Russia aged 6 to 90 were enrolled as donors. This CDR3 comprises 15 residues. Germline CDR1 is MNHEY and CDR2 is SVGAGI. V lost 2 bases, J lost 7 bases, and 18 bases lay in between. The data were obtained in a study of blood T cells in healthy people across ages. A second PCR of about 7 to 12 cycles used a sample-barcoded 5' primer and a J-beta primer mix. MiXCR was run by TCRdb on the 5' RACE reads, yielding one entry per CDR3 protein. The sample carries 600,000 or so distinct CDR3 sequences, roughly 31% recorded once. Study-level findings and limits: Naive T cell percentage by flow cytometry tracked strongly with beta diversity.

What was sequenced was blood. The chain employs TRBV6-5 and TRBJ2-7, with D perhaps TRBD2 (7 bases). This clonotype originated in a woman at least 80 years old in good health. The CDR3 region is CASSYGSGGFGEQYF. CDR3 DNA sequence: TGTGCCAGCAGTTACGGGTCGGGGGGCTTCGGGGAGCAGTACTTC.